What follows are 21 T cell receptor beta chains derived from one specimen sequenced in a study of T-cell reconstitution after alpha-beta-depleted transplantation in children. It was with unique molecular identifiers that the TCRbeta library was prepared. Via MiXCR, TCRdb re-called the PCR reads, giving one row per CDR3 protein. This sample has about 980,000 distinct CDR3 sequences; around 30% occur once, and the top ten carry over 25%. The sample in question was PBMCs, mostly from graft donor cells, obtained 360 days after TCRalphabeta/CD19-depleted stem cell transplant. All receptors come from a boy younger than two who had a stem cell transplant for SCID, so the T cells may come from the graft donor.

Ten or more counts support this clonotype. This sequence joins TRBV28 and TRBJ2-1; TRBD2 aligns across 8 bases. This CDR3 contains 19 residues. Trimming at V came to 4 bases and at J to 1 base, leaving 15 bases not matched to a gene. Germline assignment: CDR1 MDHEN and CDR2 SYDVKM. The CDR3: CASSWRGWGLGRSYNEQFF. CDR3 sequence (DNA): TGTGCCAGCAGTTGGAGGGGGTGGGGACTAGGACGTTCCTACAATGAGCAGTTCTTC.

The chain combines TRBV6-5 with TRBJ2-2, with D uncertain. Per germline, CDR1 MNHEY and CDR2 SVGAGI. This CDR3 spans 17 amino acids. Trimming cost V 2 bases and J 3 bases, with 16 bases left between them. In DNA, the CDR3 is TGTGCCAGCAGTTACCCTTCCGACGTCGCTTACACCGGGGAGCTGTTTTTT. As protein: CASSYPSDVAYTGELFF.

The chain combines TRBV2 with TRBJ1-1; D ambiguous. CDR1 and CDR2 (germline): SNHLY, FYNNEI. This CDR3 has 13 amino acids. The V end lost 10 bases, the J end lost 3 bases, and 15 bases lay between the germline ends. Here the CDR3 reads CAICFRADTEAFF. The CDR3, as DNA: TGTGCCATCTGTTTTAGGGCAGACACTGAAGCTTTCTTT.

The chain recombines TRBV7-9 with TRBJ1-5, with 7 positions matching TRBD1. V was clipped by 4 bases and J by 4 bases; unmatched bases: 4. The CDR3 has 14 residues. CDR1 and CDR2 from the germline V gene are SEHNR and FQNEAQ (reference sequence). As DNA, the CDR3 is TGTGCCAGCAGCTCCGACAGGGTGAATCAGCCCCAGCATTTT. It encodes CASSSDRVNQPQHF.

V and J are TRBV28 and TRBJ2-7; 7 bases fit TRBD1. The ends lost 2 bases at V and 3 bases at J; junction bases unmatched: 4. This CDR3 region has 14 residues. The germline V gene encodes CDR1 MDHEN and CDR2 SYDVKM. The CDR3 nucleotides read TGTGCCAGCAGTTTAGACAGGGTAATCTACGAGCAGTACTTC. It codes for CASSLDRVIYEQYF. Full variable domain (missing parts from reference TRBV28 and TRBJ2-7): DVKVTQSSRYLVKRTGEKVFLECVQDMDHENMFWYRQDPGLGLRLIYFSYDVKMKEKGDIPEGYSVSREKKERFSLILESASTNQTSMYLCASSLDRVIYEQYFGPGTRLTVT.

The V call is TRBV7-9, the J call TRBJ2-2; TRBD1 matches at 7 bases. V shed 5 bases and J 1 base; nucleotides not matched to a gene: 7. Germline V gene data show CDR1 as SEHNR and CDR2 as FQNEAQ (reference sequence). CDR3 length: 16 residues. The CDR3 loop is CASSPQGTVNTGELFF. CDR3 DNA sequence: TGTGCCAGCAGCCCACAGGGGACAGTGAACACCGGGGAGCTGTTTTTT.

This clonotype has ten or more counts. This chain connects TRBV29-1 to TRBJ2-1; unclear D gene. CDR3 length equals 11 residues. Trimming removed 5 bases from V and 9 bases from J, with 11 bases in between. CDR1 and CDR2 (germline): SQVTM, ANQGSEA. The CDR3 DNA sequence: TGCAGCGTTAACTTGTGGGGTGAGCAGTTCTTC. It codes for CSVNLWGEQFF.

The chain joins TRBV20-1 to TRBJ1-4; D is uncertain. V was shortened by 0 bases and J by 10 bases, with 12 bases between the two germline ends. Per the germline V gene, CDR1 is DFQATT and CDR2 is SNEGSKA (reference sequence). The CDR3 runs 13 residues. CDR3 sequence reads: CSARDRSDGKLFF. CDR3 DNA: TGCAGTGCTAGAGATCGGAGTGACGGAAAACTGTTTTTT.

This chain uses TRBV24-1 with TRBJ2-6; D might be TRBD1 (5 bases). V shed 4 bases and J shed 6 bases, with 9 bases lying between them. Germline CDR1 reads KGHDR; CDR2 reads SFDVKD. This CDR3 spans 14 amino acids. Here the CDR3 DNA reads TGTGCCACCAGTGAGCCAGGGCCGGCCAACGTCCTGACTTTC. This codes for CATSEPGPANVLTF.

The chain recombines TRBV9 with TRBJ2-3, with TRBD2 matching over 11 bases. Trimming removed 4 bases from V and 1 base from J; junction bases left unmatched: 5. The CDR3 spans 16 residues. From germline, CDR1 is SGDLS and CDR2 YYNGEE. The CDR3 bases are TGTGCCAGCAGCACCAAGACTAGCGGGGGCACAGATACGCAGTATTTT. Translation gives CASSTKTSGGTDTQYF.

This clonotype was detected only a few times. The rearrangement uses TRBV28 and TRBJ2-4; 12 positions match TRBD2. Trimming took 5 bases from V and 11 from J; bases not matched to a gene: 7. Germline CDR1 reads MDHEN; CDR2 reads SYDVKM. The CDR3 extends over 14 amino acids. This chain's CDR3 is CASSTLAGGQVQYF. Written as DNA, the CDR3 is TGTGCCAGCAGTACCCTAGCGGGGGGGCAGGTTCAGTACTTC.

The chain is built from TRBV5-1 and TRBJ2-5, with D hard to call. The CDR3 totals 16 residues. Trimming left V 3 bases short and J 1 base short, with 16 bases between. Germline-derived CDR1 and CDR2 are SGHRS and YFSETQ. CDR3 sequence: CASSWGSGPVQETQYF. CDR3 DNA: TGCGCCAGCAGCTGGGGATCCGGACCAGTCCAAGAGACCCAGTACTTC.

The chain links TRBV25-1 to TRBJ2-6; D remains unclear. CDR1 is MGHDK and CDR2 is SYGVNS in the germline V gene. Trimming took off 2 bases at V and 5 bases at J, with 28 bases between the two ends. The CDR3 has 21 residues. The CDR3 spells CASSEPFFRASTVYRANVLTF. The CDR3, as DNA: TGTGCCAGCAGTGAACCGTTTTTTAGGGCCTCTACAGTCTATCGGGCCAACGTCCTGACTTTC. Filled out from reference TRBV25-1 and TRBJ2-6, the complete variable domain reads EADIYQTPRYLVIGTGKKITLECSQTMGHDKMYWYQQDPGMELHLIHYSYGVNSTEKGDLSSESTVSRIRTEHFPLTLESARPSHTSQYLCASSEPFFRASTVYRANVLTFGAGSRLTVL.

This clonotype was seen a few times. The CDR3 coding sequence is TGTGCCAGCGGTTGGGGGGATACGCAGTATTTT. As protein: CASGWGDTQYF. V gene TRBV2 combines with J gene TRBJ2-3, with D perhaps given as TRBD1 or TRBD2 (5 bases each). Trimming stripped 8 bases from V and 6 bases from J, with 9 bases between. The CDR3 is 11 residues long. Per germline, CDR1 SNHLY and CDR2 FYNNEI.

In its sample, this clonotype was seen many times. This sequence joins TRBV6-2 or TRBV6-3 and TRBJ2-7; no firm D call. The V end lost 6 bases, the J end lost 6 bases, and 9 bases lay between the germline ends. Germline V gene lookup returns CDR1 MNHEY and CDR2 SVGEGT. The CDR3 has 11 residues. Written as DNA, the CDR3 is TGTGCCAGCAGGCATAAGGGCGAGCAGTACTTC. Translation: CASRHKGEQYF.

The rearrangement uses TRBV12-3 or TRBV12-4 and TRBJ2-1, with TRBD1 matching over 9 bases. CDR3 length: 15 amino acids. Trimming at V came to 7 bases and at J to 2 bases, leaving 6 bases not matched to a gene. The CDR3 nucleotides are TGTGCCAGCAATCTGGACAGGGGTACCTACAATGAGCAGTTCTTC. Translated, it gives CASNLDRGTYNEQFF.

This clonotype has only a few counts. This sequence joins TRBV7-2 and TRBJ2-3; 9 positions agree with TRBD2. The CDR3 has 14 residues. Looked up from germline, CDR1 is SGHTA and CDR2 is FQGNSA. Trimming cost V 5 bases and J 6 bases; bases outside gene matches: 6. CDR3: CASSPGTSLDTQYF. For the CDR3, the DNA is TGTGCCAGCAGCCCCGGGACTAGCTTGGATACGCAGTATTTT.

For this clonotype: Sequence at one end of the junction differs from germline and may be a read error. V and J are TRBV6-2 or TRBV6-3 and TRBJ1-5, with 10 bases that match TRBD1. The germline V gene has CDR1 MNHEY and CDR2 SVGEGT. CDR3 length equals 19 residues. The CDR3 DNA follows: TGTGCCAGCAGCTACTTGCGGGACAGGGGTCTGAGAGGCAATCAGCCCCAGCATTTT. Its translation is CASSYLRDRGLRGNQPQHF.

This clonotype was counted between two and nine times. V usage is TRBV9 and J usage is TRBJ2-5; D is perhaps TRBD2 (5 bases). The CDR3 runs 15 residues. Trimming shortened V by 4 bases and J by 4 bases, and 17 bases separated the two germline ends. The V gene's germline CDR1 is SGDLS and CDR2 YYNGEE. CDR3 residues: CASSPGFTQVETQYF. The CDR3 DNA sequence: TGTGCCAGCAGCCCGGGGTTCACCCAGGTAGAGACCCAGTACTTC.

In its sample, this clonotype was seen a few times. The chain uses TRBV20-1 and TRBJ2-3, with D possibly matching TRBD1 (5 bases). Trimming shortened V by 3 bases and J by 0 bases, and 7 bases separated the two germline ends. This CDR3 is built from 13 residues. Germline-derived CDR1 and CDR2 are DFQATT and SNEGSKA (reference sequence). The CDR3 nucleotides read TGCAGTGCTAGGACAGCTAGCACAGATACGCAGTATTTT. Translation gives CSARTASTDTQYF.

The rearrangement links TRBV7-8 to TRBJ2-1; D might be TRBD2 (6 bases). The V end lost 6 bases, the J end lost 2 bases, and 26 bases lay between the germline ends. The germline V gene has CDR1 SGHVS and CDR2 FQNEAQ. The CDR3 covers 19 residues. In DNA, the CDR3 is TGTGCCAGCAGAACCCCCCTCCTGACCGCGGGGCACCCCTACAATGAGCAGTTCTTC. Its translation is CASRTPLLTAGHPYNEQFF.